The entry below describes one T cell receptor (beta chain). Its antigen is as yet unknown. 5'RACE with constant-segment primers built TCRalpha and TCRbeta cDNA libraries with UMIs. MiXCR, applied by TCRdb to the 5' RACE reads, yields one record per CDR3 protein. Here the sample spans tens of thousands of distinct CDR3 sequences, 16% being singletons. The record originates from a study of T-cell memory formation after mild COVID-19. Study context: TCR clusters largely stayed donor specific.

Study-level findings and limits: Clones which contracted sat mainly in CM and EM if CD4+, and in EMRA if CD8+. Cross-reactive memory seemingly joined, as some responding clones were found in pre-infection memory.

Source material: PBMCs or a T cell subset sorted from them (not recorded which). The receptor's source is an adult woman who had mild COVID-19 (a few samples of this study predate the infection). Cell type and time point are not known.

The CDR3 DNA reads as TGTGCCAGCAGCCGCCAGGTGGGGCGGGCCCCGACAGGCGAGCAGTTCTTC. Translation: CASSRQVGRAPTGEQFF. The chain uses TRBV7-3 and TRBJ2-1; D is perhaps TRBD1 (6 bases). CDR3 length equals 17 residues. Germline V gives CDR1 SGHTA, CDR2 FQGTGA. V lost 5 bases, J lost 10 bases, and 27 bases lay in between.